This TCR beta chain was obtained from a study of OX40 agonist ivuxolimab in advanced cancers. Background on the study: A diagnosis of hepatocellular carcinoma, melanoma, renal cell or head and neck cancer was present in dose-escalation patients. Under the entry rules, prior anti-PD-1, anti-PD-L1 or anti-CTLA-4 therapy was allowed, and roughly 41% had some.

As concerns this clone: Its matching antigen is unknown.

CDR1 and CDR2 from the germline V gene are SGHAT and FQNNGV. Trimming cost V 0 bases and J 5 bases; bases outside gene matches: 3. The CDR3 has 15 amino acids. Study-wide points: Researchers report that CD8+ T cells had, on average, more expanded clones than CD4+. Normalized expansion of T-cell clones was also low for some nonresponders.

Assay: immunoSEQ multiplex PCR; the TCRdb copy retains only in-frame clones and omits some. Among around 76,000 clones listed, almost 85% were seen once. The chain has TRBV11-2 and TRBJ1-4, with 7 nucleotides matching TRBD1. The specimen comprised CD4+ or CD8+ T cells sorted from blood, sampled in a trial of the OX40 agonist ivuxolimab. This TCR was recovered from an adult with an advanced solid tumor such as melanoma, head and neck, liver or kidney cancer. CDR3 region: CASSLERGRNEKLFF. CDR3 bases: TGTGCCAGCAGCTTAGAGAGGGGGCGGAATGAAAAACTGTTTTTT.